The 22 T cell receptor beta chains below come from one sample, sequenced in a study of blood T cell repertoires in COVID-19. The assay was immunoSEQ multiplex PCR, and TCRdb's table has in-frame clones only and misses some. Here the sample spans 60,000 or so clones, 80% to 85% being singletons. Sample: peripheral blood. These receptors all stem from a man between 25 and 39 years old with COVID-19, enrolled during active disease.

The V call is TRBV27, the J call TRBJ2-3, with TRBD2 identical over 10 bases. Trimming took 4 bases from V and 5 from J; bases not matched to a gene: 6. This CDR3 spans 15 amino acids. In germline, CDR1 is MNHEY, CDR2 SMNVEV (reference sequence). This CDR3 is CASSSERGGRDTQYF. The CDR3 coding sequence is TGTGCCAGCAGTTCCGAGCGGGGGGGCAGAGATACGCAGTATTTT.

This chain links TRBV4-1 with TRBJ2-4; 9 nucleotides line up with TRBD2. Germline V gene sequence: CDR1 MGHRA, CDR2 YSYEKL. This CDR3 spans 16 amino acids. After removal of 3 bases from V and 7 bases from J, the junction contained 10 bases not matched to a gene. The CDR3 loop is CASSHGRARGGNIQYF. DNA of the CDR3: TGCGCCAGCAGCCACGGCAGGGCGCGGGGGGGGAACATTCAGTACTTC.

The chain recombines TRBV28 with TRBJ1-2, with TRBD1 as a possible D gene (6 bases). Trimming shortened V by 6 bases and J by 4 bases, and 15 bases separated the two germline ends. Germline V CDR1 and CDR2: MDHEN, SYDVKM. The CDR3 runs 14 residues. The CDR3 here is CASRSQGNPYGYTF. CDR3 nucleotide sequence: TGTGCCAGCAGGTCCCAGGGGAACCCCTATGGCTACACCTTC.

The DNA for the CDR3 is TGCAGCGTTGAAGATCGTGGGACAGGCGGTGAAAAACTGTTTTTT. Encoded protein: CSVEDRGTGGEKLFF. The chain couples TRBV29-1 to TRBJ1-4; 8 bases fit TRBD1. Germline CDR1 is SQVTM and CDR2 is ANQGSEA. This CDR3 region has 15 residues. Trimming at V came to 0 bases and at J to 7 bases, leaving 7 bases not matched to a gene.

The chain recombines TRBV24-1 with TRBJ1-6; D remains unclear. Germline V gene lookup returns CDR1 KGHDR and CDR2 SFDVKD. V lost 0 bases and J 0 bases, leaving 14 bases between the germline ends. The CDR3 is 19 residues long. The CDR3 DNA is TGTGCCACCAGTGATTTGCGACACACCCCGAGCTCCTATAATTCACCCCTCCACTTT. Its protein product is CATSDLRHTPSSYNSPLHF.

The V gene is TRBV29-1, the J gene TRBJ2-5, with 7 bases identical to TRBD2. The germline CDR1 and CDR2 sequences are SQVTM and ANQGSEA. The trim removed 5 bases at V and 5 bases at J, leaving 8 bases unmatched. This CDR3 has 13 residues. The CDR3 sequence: CSVSGGSGETQYF. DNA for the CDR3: TGCAGCGTTTCAGGCGGGAGTGGGGAGACCCAGTACTTC.

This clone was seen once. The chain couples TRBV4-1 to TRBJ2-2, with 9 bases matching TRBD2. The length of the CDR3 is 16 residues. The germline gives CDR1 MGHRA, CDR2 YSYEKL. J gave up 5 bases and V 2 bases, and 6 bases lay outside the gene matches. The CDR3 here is CASSQSAGGGTGELFF. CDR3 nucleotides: TGCGCCAGCAGCCAATCAGCGGGAGGAGGGACCGGGGAGCTGTTTTTT.

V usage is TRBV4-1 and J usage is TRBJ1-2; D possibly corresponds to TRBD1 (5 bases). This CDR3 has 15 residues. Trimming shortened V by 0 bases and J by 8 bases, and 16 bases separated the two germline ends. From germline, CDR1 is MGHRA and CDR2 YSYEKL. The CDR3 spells CASSQDLRAWGGYTF. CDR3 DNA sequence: TGCGCCAGCAGCCAAGACCTCCGGGCCTGGGGCGGCTACACCTTC.

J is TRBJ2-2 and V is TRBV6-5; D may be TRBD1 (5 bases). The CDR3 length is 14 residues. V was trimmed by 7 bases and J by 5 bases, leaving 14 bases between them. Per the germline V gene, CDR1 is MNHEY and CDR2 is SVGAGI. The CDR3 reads CASNRGKWTGELFF. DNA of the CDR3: TGTGCCAGCAATAGGGGAAAGTGGACCGGGGAGCTGTTTTTT.

CDR3 in DNA: TGCGCCAGCAGCCGGACTAGCGGGTTCACAGATACGCAGTATTTT. Translation gives CASSRTSGFTDTQYF. The chain has TRBV4-1 and TRBJ2-3; 11 nucleotides line up with TRBD2. Germline V gene sequence: CDR1 MGHRA, CDR2 YSYEKL. The CDR3 consists of 15 residues. The V gene end was trimmed by 4 bases and the J gene end by 2 bases; junction bases not matched to a gene: 2.

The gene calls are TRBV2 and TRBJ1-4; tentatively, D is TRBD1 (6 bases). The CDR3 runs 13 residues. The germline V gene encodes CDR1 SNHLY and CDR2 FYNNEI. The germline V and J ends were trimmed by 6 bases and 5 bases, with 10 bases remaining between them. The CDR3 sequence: CASRTGWNEKLFF. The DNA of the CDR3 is TGTGCCAGCAGAACAGGGTGGAATGAAAAACTGTTTTTT.

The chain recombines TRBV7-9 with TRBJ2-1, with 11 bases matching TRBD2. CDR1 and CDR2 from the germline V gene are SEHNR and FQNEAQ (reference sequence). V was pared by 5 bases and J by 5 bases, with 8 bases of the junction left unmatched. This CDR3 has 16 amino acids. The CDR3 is CASSHSLAGGHNEQFF. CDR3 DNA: TGTGCCAGCAGCCATTCTCTAGCGGGGGGCCACAATGAGCAGTTCTTC. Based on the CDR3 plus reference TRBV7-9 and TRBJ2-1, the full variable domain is DTGVSQNPRHKITKRGQNVTFRCDPISEHNRLYWYRQTLGQGPEFLTYFQNEAQLEKSRLLSDRFSAERPKGSFSTLEIQRTEQGDSAMYLCASSHSLAGGHNEQFFGPGTRLTVL.

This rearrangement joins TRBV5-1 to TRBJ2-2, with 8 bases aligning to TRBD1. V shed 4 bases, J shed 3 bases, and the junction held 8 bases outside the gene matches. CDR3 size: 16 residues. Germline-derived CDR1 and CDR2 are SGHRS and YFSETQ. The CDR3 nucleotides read TGCGCCAGCAGCGTCCCCGGGACAGGTCACACCGGGGAGCTGTTTTTT. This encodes CASSVPGTGHTGELFF.

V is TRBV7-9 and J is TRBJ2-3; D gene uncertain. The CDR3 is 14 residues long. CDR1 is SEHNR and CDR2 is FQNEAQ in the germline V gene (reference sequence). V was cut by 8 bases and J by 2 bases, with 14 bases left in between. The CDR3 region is CASANDISTDTQYF. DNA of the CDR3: TGTGCCAGCGCCAACGACATATCCACAGATACGCAGTATTTT.

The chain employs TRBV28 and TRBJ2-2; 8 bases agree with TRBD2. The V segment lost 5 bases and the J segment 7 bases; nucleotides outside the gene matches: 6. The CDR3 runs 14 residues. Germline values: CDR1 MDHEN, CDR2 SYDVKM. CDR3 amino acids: CASSVTSEVGELFF. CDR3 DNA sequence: TGTGCCAGCAGTGTGACTAGCGAAGTCGGGGAGCTGTTTTTT.

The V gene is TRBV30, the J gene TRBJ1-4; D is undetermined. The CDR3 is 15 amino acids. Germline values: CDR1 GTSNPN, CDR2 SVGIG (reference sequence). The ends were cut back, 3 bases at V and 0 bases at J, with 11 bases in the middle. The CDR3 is CAWSPGPTTNEKLFF. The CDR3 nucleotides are TGTGCCTGGAGCCCTGGGCCGACAACTAATGAAAAACTGTTTTTT.

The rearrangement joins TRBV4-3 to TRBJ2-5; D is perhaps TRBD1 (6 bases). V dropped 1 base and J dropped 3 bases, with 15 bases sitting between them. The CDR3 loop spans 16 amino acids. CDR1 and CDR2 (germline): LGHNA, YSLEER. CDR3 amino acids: CASSQGGWTAKETQYF. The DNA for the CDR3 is TGCGCCAGCAGCCAAGGGGGGTGGACAGCAAAAGAGACCCAGTACTTC.

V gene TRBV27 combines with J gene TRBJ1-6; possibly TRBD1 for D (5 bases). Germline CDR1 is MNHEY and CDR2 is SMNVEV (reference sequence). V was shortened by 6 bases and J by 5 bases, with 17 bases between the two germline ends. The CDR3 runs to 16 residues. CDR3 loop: CASSHQDIGDNSPLHF. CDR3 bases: TGTGCCAGCAGCCATCAGGACATCGGCGATAATTCACCCCTCCACTTT.

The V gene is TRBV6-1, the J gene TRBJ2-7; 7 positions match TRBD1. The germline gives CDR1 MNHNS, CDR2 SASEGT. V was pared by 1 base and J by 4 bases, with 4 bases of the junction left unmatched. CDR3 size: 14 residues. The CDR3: CASSEEGRGYEQYF. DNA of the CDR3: TGTGCCAGCAGTGAAGAGGGCAGGGGGTACGAGCAGTACTTC.

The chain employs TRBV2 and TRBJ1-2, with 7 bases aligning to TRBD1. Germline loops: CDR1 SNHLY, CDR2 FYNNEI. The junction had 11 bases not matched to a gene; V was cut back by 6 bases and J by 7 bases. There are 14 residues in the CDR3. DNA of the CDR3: TGTGCCAGCAGAATTGGACAGGCGCAGCCTGGCTACACCTTC. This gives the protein CASRIGQAQPGYTF.

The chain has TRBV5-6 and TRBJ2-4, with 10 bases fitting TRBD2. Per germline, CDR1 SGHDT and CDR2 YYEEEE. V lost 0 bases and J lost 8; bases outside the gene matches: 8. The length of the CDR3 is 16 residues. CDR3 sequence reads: CASSLELAGVKYIQYF. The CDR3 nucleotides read TGTGCCAGCAGCTTGGAGCTAGCGGGAGTTAAGTACATTCAGTACTTC.

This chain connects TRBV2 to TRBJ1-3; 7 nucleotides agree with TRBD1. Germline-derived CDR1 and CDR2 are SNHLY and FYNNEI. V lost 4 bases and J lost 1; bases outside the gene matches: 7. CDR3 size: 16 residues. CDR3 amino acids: CASSAREGASGNTIYF. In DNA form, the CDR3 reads TGTGCCAGCAGTGCTCGGGAGGGGGCGTCTGGAAACACCATATATTTT. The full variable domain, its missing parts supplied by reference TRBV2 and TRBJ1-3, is EPEVTQTPSHQVTQMGQEVILRCVPISNHLYFYWYRQILGQKVEFLVSFYNNEISEKSEIFDDQFSVERPDGSNFTLKIRSTKLEDSAMYFCASSAREGASGNTIYFGEGSWLTVV.